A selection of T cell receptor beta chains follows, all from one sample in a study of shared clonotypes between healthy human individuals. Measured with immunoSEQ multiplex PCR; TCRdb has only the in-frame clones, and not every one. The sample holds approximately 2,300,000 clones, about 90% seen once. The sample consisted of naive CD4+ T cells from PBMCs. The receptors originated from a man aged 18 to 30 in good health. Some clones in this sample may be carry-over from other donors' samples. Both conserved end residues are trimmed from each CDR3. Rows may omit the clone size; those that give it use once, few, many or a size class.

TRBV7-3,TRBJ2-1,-,ASSLGTSGSREQF
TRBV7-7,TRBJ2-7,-,ASSLAAGSSYEQY
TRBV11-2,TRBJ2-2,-,ASSLLQDAVGGELF
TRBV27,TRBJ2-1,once,ASSPKSILTTSGSISYNEQF
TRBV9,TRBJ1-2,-,ASSVGVPGGYT
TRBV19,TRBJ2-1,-,ASSILRGDEQF
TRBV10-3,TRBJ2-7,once,AIRLAETYEQY
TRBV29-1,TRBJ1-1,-,SGNRGDTEAF
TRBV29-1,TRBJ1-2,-,RGGGELGGYT
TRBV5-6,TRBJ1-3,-,ASSPGPGSGNTIY
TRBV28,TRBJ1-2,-,ASRLHGTGNYGYT
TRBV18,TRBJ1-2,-,ASSPLGQAYGYT
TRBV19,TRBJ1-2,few,ASSSIALGLSSRYT
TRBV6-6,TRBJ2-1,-,ASSYGTASSYNEQF
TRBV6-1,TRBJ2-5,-,ASCLQGKETQY
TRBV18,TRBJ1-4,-,ASSPLPQRGEKLF
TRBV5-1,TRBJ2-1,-,ASSPLGDEQF
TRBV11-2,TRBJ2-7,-,ASSFYRGYEQY
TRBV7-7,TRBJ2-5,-,ASSLLGQETQY
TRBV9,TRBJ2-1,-,ASSVDANRLQF
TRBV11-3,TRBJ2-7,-,ASSYRGSYEQY
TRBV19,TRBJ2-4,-,ASSPGPSGSQRNQY
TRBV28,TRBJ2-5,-,ASSSPGTGGLKTQY
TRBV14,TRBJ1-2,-,ASSRSARQGVPYGYT
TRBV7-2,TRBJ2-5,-,ASSLTGVVETQY
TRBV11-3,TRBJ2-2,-,ASSAYRGSNTGELF
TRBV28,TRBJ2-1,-,ASSLGDSYNEQF
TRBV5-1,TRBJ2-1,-,ASSLVGGRNEQF
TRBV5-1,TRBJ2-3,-,ASSPFWALTDTQY
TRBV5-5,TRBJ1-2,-,ASSYRWDRGLSGYT
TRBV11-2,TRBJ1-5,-,ASSLGPVVGQPQH
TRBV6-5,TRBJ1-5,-,ASSPDRAGNQPQH
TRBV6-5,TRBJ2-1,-,ASSYRGGSSYNEQF
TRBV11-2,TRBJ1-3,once,ASSAQGSGNTIY
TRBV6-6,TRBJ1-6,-,ASTSDLDSLKPLH
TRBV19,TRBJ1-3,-,ASSSTVGSGNTIY
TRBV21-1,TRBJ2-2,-,ASSNWGAGVRNTGELF
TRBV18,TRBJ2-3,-,ASSTFTEDTQY
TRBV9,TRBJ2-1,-,ASSERGYNEQF
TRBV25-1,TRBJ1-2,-,ASSEYGGVGSGYT
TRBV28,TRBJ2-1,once,ASSSPPYREINEQF
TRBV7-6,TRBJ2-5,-,ASSPTRRAQY
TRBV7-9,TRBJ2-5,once,ASSSQGQETQY
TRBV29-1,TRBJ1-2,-,SVLTGTDYGYT
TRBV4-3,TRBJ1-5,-,ASSQGLGTYSNQPQH
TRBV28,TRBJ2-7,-,ASSSTGGVPRYEQY
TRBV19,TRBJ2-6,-,ASSIQGVGANVLT
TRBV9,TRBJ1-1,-,ASSVGGGTESAEAF
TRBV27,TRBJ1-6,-,ASSSTWGSHSYNSPLH
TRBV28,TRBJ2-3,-,ASSGRRGPGLAGGRGTQY
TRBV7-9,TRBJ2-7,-,ASSPRWTASYEQY
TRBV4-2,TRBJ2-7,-,ASSAPGLDYEQY